The 29 T cell receptor beta chains given below trace back to one sample, sequenced in a study of blood T cell repertoires in COVID-19. The table came from immunoSEQ multiplex PCR; TCRdb's copy has only in-frame clones and leaves some out. The table has over 140,000 clones, about 80% seen once. Sequenced sample: peripheral blood. The receptors were gathered from a woman aged 60 to 75 with acute or convalescent COVID-19.

This clone is a singleton in its sample. The CDR3 DNA is TGTGCCAGCTCACCAGAGACAGGTACCTGGGAAGAGACCCAGTACTTC. Translating it yields CASSPETGTWEETQYF. The V call is TRBV18, the J call TRBJ2-5, with D possibly being TRBD1 (6 bases). CDR1 is KGHSH and CDR2 is LQKENI in the germline V gene. The CDR3 is 16 amino acids. The V gene lost 2 bases and the J gene lost 3 bases, with 16 bases spanning the gap. Supplemented by reference TRBV18 and TRBJ2-5, the full variable domain reads NAGVMQNPRHLVRRRGQEARLRCSPMKGHSHVYWYRQLPEEGLKFMVYLQKENIIDESGMPKERFSAEFPKEGPSILRIQQVVRGDSAAYFCASSPETGTWEETQYFGPGTRLLVL.

This chain links TRBV20-1 with TRBJ2-1, with TRBD2 matching 9 bases. The CDR3 is 14 amino acids. J gave up 7 bases and V 3 bases, and 7 bases lay outside the gene matches. Germline V gene lookup returns CDR1 DFQATT and CDR2 SNEGSKA (reference sequence). DNA of the CDR3: TGCAGTGCTAGTCTACCTAGCGGGGTTAATGAGCAGTTCTTC. It is translated as CSASLPSGVNEQFF.

This chain's CDR3 is CASSLTGQMNTEAFF. CDR3 bases: TGTGCCAGCAGCTTAACGGGACAGATGAACACTGAAGCTTTCTTT. The V and J genes are TRBV9 and TRBJ1-1; TRBD1 aligns across 7 bases. Germline V lookup: CDR1 SGDLS, CDR2 YYNGEE. The CDR3 loop spans 15 amino acids. With 4 bases clipped from V and 0 bases from J, the junction kept 6 bases outside the gene matches.

The chain joins TRBV19 to TRBJ2-2; 7 nucleotides align to TRBD2. The CDR3 spans 17 residues. Germline V gene data show CDR1 as LNHDA and CDR2 as SQIVND (reference sequence). V was pared by 1 base and J by 6 bases, with 11 bases of the junction left unmatched. CDR3 sequence (DNA): TGTGCCAGTAGTATAGCGGTGGCGGGAGCCTCGGCCGGGGAGCTGTTTTTT. Protein product: CASSIAVAGASAGELFF.

The chain uses TRBV5-4 and TRBJ2-3, with 7 nucleotides matching TRBD2. V was pared by 3 bases and J by 0 bases, with 10 bases of the junction left unmatched. CDR3 length: 17 residues. Germline CDR1 reads SGHNT; CDR2 reads YYREEE (reference sequence). CDR3 amino acids: CASSSRRDYPSTDTQYF. CDR3 coding DNA: TGTGCCAGCAGCTCGAGGCGGGACTACCCTAGCACAGATACGCAGTATTTT.

V is TRBV10-3 and J is TRBJ1-5; D not certain. With 4 bases removed from V and 4 bases from J, the gap between germline ends came to 5 bases. CDR3 length: 12 amino acids. CDR1 and CDR2 (germline): ENHRY, SYGVKD. CDR3 protein: CAISAVNQPQHF. In DNA form, the CDR3 reads TGTGCCATCAGTGCGGTAAATCAGCCCCAGCATTTT.

The chain recombines TRBV13 with TRBJ2-1; D perhaps matches TRBD1 (5 bases). Between the trimmed V and J ends, which lost 4 bases and 6 bases, there was a span of 16 bases. CDR1 PRHDT and CDR2 FYEKMQ come from the germline V gene (reference sequence). The CDR3 sequence is 15 residues long. In nucleotides, the CDR3 is TGTGCCAGCAGCTCCGGGCAGGGTAGTCGCAATGAGCAGTTCTTC. As protein: CASSSGQGSRNEQFF.

V gene TRBV7-3 combines with J gene TRBJ2-3; no clear D. This CDR3 region has 14 residues. Germline CDR1 is SGHTA and CDR2 is FQGTGA. With 5 bases removed from V and 4 bases from J, the gap between germline ends came to 13 bases. CDR3 DNA sequence: TGTGCCAGCAGCCCCAGGCCGTCCCCAGATACGCAGTATTTT. It specifies CASSPRPSPDTQYF.

V gene TRBV6-2 or TRBV6-3 combines with J gene TRBJ2-5; TRBD1 matches 9 bases. This CDR3 spans 16 amino acids. Germline V gene sequence: CDR1 MNHEY, CDR2 SVGEGT. Trimming removed 2 bases from V and 3 bases from J; junction bases left unmatched: 7. The CDR3 loop is CASSYRTGELKETQYF. The CDR3 DNA sequence: TGTGCCAGCAGTTACCGGACAGGGGAGCTTAAAGAGACCCAGTACTTC.

In this sample, this clone turned up a few times. The V and J genes are TRBV6-1 and TRBJ1-4; perhaps TRBD1 as D (6 bases). There are 14 residues in the CDR3. Germline loops: CDR1 MNHNS, CDR2 SASEGT. The germline V and J ends were trimmed by 1 base and 5 bases, with 8 bases remaining between them. CDR3 coding DNA: TGTGCCAGCAGTGAAGGGACAGTGAATGAAAAACTGTTTTTT. As protein: CASSEGTVNEKLFF.

The CDR3 reads CASSESKADYEQYF. For the CDR3, the DNA is TGCGCCAGCAGTGAGTCGAAAGCTGACTACGAGCAGTACTTC. The chain has TRBV10-2 and TRBJ2-7; no clear D gene. Per the germline V gene, CDR1 is WSHSY and CDR2 is SAAADI. Trimming stripped 0 bases from V and 3 bases from J, with 9 bases between. The CDR3 length is 14 residues.

The rearrangement links TRBV28 to TRBJ2-2, with 7 positions matching TRBD1. V was pared by 3 bases and J by 0 bases, with 4 bases of the junction left unmatched. The CDR3 has 16 residues. From germline, CDR1 is MDHEN and CDR2 SYDVKM. The CDR3: CASSLRGTANTGELFF. The DNA of the CDR3 is TGTGCCAGCAGTTTGAGAGGGACAGCGAACACCGGGGAGCTGTTTTTT. The whole variable domain, remainder taken from reference TRBV28 and TRBJ2-2, is DVKVTQSSRYLVKRTGEKVFLECVQDMDHENMFWYRQDPGLGLRLIYFSYDVKMKEKGDIPEGYSVSREKKERFSLILESASTNQTSMYLCASSLRGTANTGELFFGEGSRLTVL.

This chain uses TRBV5-1 with TRBJ1-6; TRBD1 aligns across 9 bases. CDR1 and CDR2 (germline): SGHRS, YFSETQ. Germline trimming cut 4 bases from V and 11 bases from J; bases unmatched to any gene: 7. The CDR3 has 14 amino acids. The CDR3 reads CASSPTGGSTPLHF. The CDR3 region has the DNA TGCGCCAGCAGCCCGACAGGGGGTTCGACACCCCTCCACTTT. The full variable domain, its missing parts supplied by reference TRBV5-1 and TRBJ1-6, is KAGVTQTPRYLIKTRGQQVTLSCSPISGHRSVSWYQQTPGQGLQFLFEYFSETQRNKGNFPGRFSGRQFSNSRSEMNVSTLELGDSALYLCASSPTGGSTPLHFGNGTRLTVT.

This clone was detected only once. The chain has TRBV11-2 and TRBJ2-7; the match to TRBD2 covers 7 bases. Germline V gene data show CDR1 as SGHAT and CDR2 as FQNNGV. CDR3 length equals 16 residues. After removal of 1 base from V and 0 bases from J, the junction contained 6 bases not matched to a gene. The CDR3 protein is CASSLGGGYLSYEQYF. Here the CDR3 DNA reads TGTGCCAGCAGCTTAGGGGGGGGGTACCTCTCCTACGAGCAGTACTTC.

The J gene is TRBJ2-1, the V gene TRBV10-3, with 10 bases fitting TRBD2. The V gene end was trimmed by 0 bases and the J gene end by 4 bases; junction bases not matched to a gene: 6. Germline CDR1 reads ENHRY; CDR2 reads SYGVKD. This CDR3 has 17 residues. CDR3 sequence: CAISESGGLAAYNEQFF. DNA of the CDR3: TGTGCCATCAGTGAGTCGGGTGGACTAGCGGCTTACAATGAGCAGTTCTTC.

This clone has only one observation. The gene calls are TRBV11-2 and TRBJ1-2, with 7 bases fitting TRBD1. The trim removed 6 bases at V and 3 bases at J, leaving 4 bases unmatched. The CDR3 consists of 13 residues. Germline CDR1 SGHAT, CDR2 FQNNGV. Here the CDR3 reads CASSYDRDYGYTF. The CDR3, as DNA: TGTGCCAGCAGTTACGACAGGGACTATGGCTACACCTTC. Complete variable domain (other parts from reference TRBV11-2 and TRBJ1-2): EAGVAQSPRYKIIEKRQSVAFWCNPISGHATLYWYQQILGQGPKLLIQFQNNGVVDDSQLPKDRFSAERLKGVDSTLKIQPAKLEDSAVYLCASSYDRDYGYTFGSGTRLTVV.

A few counts support this clone. The chain is built from TRBV5-1 and TRBJ2-1, with 8 bases lining up with TRBD2. The germline CDR1 and CDR2 sequences are SGHRS and YFSETQ. After removal of 5 bases from V and 9 bases from J, the junction contained 10 bases not matched to a gene. The CDR3 covers 14 residues. The CDR3 coding sequence is TGCGCCAGCAGAACGGGACTAGGATCCGGTGAGCAGTTCTTC. As protein: CASRTGLGSGEQFF.

This clone was detected once. The chain combines TRBV28 with TRBJ2-1, with TRBD1 as a possible D gene (5 bases). CDR3 length: 15 residues. V was cut by 7 bases and J by 5 bases, with 18 bases left in between. The V gene's germline CDR1 is MDHEN and CDR2 SYDVKM. CDR3 sequence: CASTPIGALNNEQFF. CDR3 in DNA: TGTGCCAGCACCCCCATTGGGGCGTTGAACAATGAGCAGTTCTTC.

The chain links TRBV6-5 to TRBJ2-3, with D uncertain. The CDR3 totals 13 residues. In germline, CDR1 is MNHEY, CDR2 SVGAGI. V was trimmed by 2 bases and J by 6 bases, leaving 9 bases between them. CDR3 sequence (DNA): TGTGCCAGCAGTTACCGGTTGGGCGATACGCAGTATTTT. Its translation: CASSYRLGDTQYF.

The J gene is TRBJ2-3, the V gene TRBV28, with D perhaps matching TRBD1 (6 bases). The CDR3 length is 14 residues. Germline V lookup: CDR1 MDHEN, CDR2 SYDVKM. V was cut by 3 bases and J by 5 bases, with 12 bases left in between. CDR3 sequence: CASSLTGVGDTQYF. In DNA form, the CDR3 reads TGTGCCAGCAGTTTGACAGGCGTGGGAGATACGCAGTATTTT.

This rearrangement joins TRBV10-3 to TRBJ2-5, with D perhaps matching TRBD1 (6 bases). The germline CDR1 and CDR2 sequences are ENHRY and SYGVKD. V dropped 6 bases and J dropped 7 bases, with 18 bases sitting between them. The CDR3 is 14 amino acids. The CDR3 DNA sequence: TGTGCCATCAGCCTACCAGGGGAATCAGTGACCCAGTACTTC. This codes for CAISLPGESVTQYF.

The chain couples TRBV24-1 to TRBJ2-1, with 11 bases matching TRBD2. Per the germline V gene, CDR1 is KGHDR and CDR2 is SFDVKD. This CDR3 region has 17 residues. Losses at the gene ends were 5 bases for V and 8 bases for J; bases not matched to a gene: 13. The CDR3: CATSAVSGRGTQDEQFF. In DNA form, the CDR3 reads TGTGCCACCAGTGCGGTTAGCGGGAGGGGCACACAAGATGAGCAGTTCTTC.

V gene TRBV28 combines with J gene TRBJ2-1, with 9 positions matching TRBD2. The CDR3 consists of 15 residues. Per germline, CDR1 MDHEN and CDR2 SYDVKM. J gave up 6 bases and V 3 bases, and 6 bases lay outside the gene matches. The CDR3 region is CASSFFAGGPNEQFF. Here the CDR3 DNA reads TGTGCCAGCAGTTTTTTCGCGGGAGGGCCCAATGAGCAGTTCTTC.

This chain connects TRBV27 to TRBJ1-6; D remains ambiguous. Germline CDR1 and CDR2: MNHEY and SMNVEV (reference sequence). This CDR3 has 13 amino acids. Trimming stripped 6 bases from V and 6 bases from J, with 9 bases between. The chain's CDR3 is CASRVGLNSPLHF. For the CDR3, the DNA is TGTGCCAGCAGGGTAGGACTTAATTCACCCCTCCACTTT.

The V and J genes are TRBV4-3 and TRBJ1-2; 9 bases are shared with TRBD1. Germline lookup yields CDR1 LGHNA and CDR2 YSLEER. The CDR3 extends over 19 amino acids. Trimming removed 2 bases from V and 4 bases from J; junction bases left unmatched: 17. The CDR3 spells CASSQTTGGSASSPYGYTF. CDR3 coding DNA: TGCGCCAGCAGCCAAACGACAGGGGGGTCAGCTTCCAGCCCCTATGGCTACACCTTC.

V gene TRBV9 combines with J gene TRBJ2-3; 7 bases match TRBD1. Germline CDR1 is SGDLS and CDR2 is YYNGEE. V shed 4 bases, J shed 3 bases, and the junction held 5 bases outside the gene matches. The CDR3 has 14 amino acids. In DNA form, the CDR3 reads TGTGCCAGCAGCCCAGGGGGACGAACAGATACGCAGTATTTT. It translates to CASSPGGRTDTQYF.

This chain uses TRBV5-1 with TRBJ1-1; the match to TRBD1 covers 10 bases. V was pared by 8 bases and J by 1 base, with 14 bases of the junction left unmatched. The germline V gene encodes CDR1 SGHRS and CDR2 YFSETQ. The CDR3 extends over 17 amino acids. CDR3 nucleotides: TGCGCCAGTTCCTTAAGGGGACAGGGGATCGGGAACACTGAAGCTTTCTTT. Translating gives CASSLRGQGIGNTEAFF. The whole variable domain, remainder taken from reference TRBV5-1 and TRBJ1-1, is KAGVTQTPRYLIKTRGQQVTLSCSPISGHRSVSWYQQTPGQGLQFLFEYFSETQRNKGNFPGRFSGRQFSNSRSEMNVSTLELGDSALYLCASSLRGQGIGNTEAFFGQGTRLTVV.

The count of this clone is one. V gene TRBV7-2 combines with J gene TRBJ2-5, with D uncertain. CDR3 length: 13 residues. Trimming pared 7 bases from V and 4 bases from J, leaving 13 bases between. Germline CDR1 SGHTA, CDR2 FQGNSA. CDR3 in amino acids: CASTHPLLETQYF. CDR3 sequence (DNA): TGTGCCAGCACCCACCCTCTACTAGAGACCCAGTACTTC.

The V call is TRBV28, the J call TRBJ1-6, with D maybe TRBD1 (5 bases). With 4 bases removed from V and 0 bases from J, the gap between germline ends came to 13 bases. CDR3 length: 17 amino acids. CDR1 MDHEN and CDR2 SYDVKM come from the germline V gene. In nucleotides, the CDR3 is TGTGCCAGCAGTTCGGAGGGACCGAGCTCCTATAATTCACCCCTCCACTTT. This encodes CASSSEGPSSYNSPLHF.